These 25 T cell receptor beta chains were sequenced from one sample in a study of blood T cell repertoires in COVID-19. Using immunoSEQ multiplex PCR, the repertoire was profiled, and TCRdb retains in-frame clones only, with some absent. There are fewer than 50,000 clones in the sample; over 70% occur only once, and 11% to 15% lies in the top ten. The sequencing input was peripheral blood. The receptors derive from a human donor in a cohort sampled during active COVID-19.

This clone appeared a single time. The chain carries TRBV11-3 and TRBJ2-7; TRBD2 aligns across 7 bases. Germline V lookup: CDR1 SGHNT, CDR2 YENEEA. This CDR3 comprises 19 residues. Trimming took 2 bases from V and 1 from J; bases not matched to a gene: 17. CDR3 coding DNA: TGTGCCAGCAGCTTAAGGTCTAGCGGAGCCAGAGTAAGGTCCTACGAGCAGTACTTC. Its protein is CASSLRSSGARVRSYEQYF.

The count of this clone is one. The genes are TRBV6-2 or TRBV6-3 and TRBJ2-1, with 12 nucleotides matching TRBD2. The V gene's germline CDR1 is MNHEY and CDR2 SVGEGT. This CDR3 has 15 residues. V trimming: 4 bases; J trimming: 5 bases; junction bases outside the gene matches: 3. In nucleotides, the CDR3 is TGTGCCAGCAGTTTCGGACTAGCGGGAAACAATGAGCAGTTCTTC. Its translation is CASSFGLAGNNEQFF.

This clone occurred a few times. The CDR3 DNA sequence: TGTGCCACCAGTGACCCAATGCTAGCGGGAGGAAACAATGAGCAGTTCTTC. This sequence encodes CATSDPMLAGGNNEQFF. The rearrangement links TRBV24-1 to TRBJ2-1, with 11 bases aligning to TRBD2. Germline trimming cut 4 bases from V and 5 bases from J; bases unmatched to any gene: 9. This CDR3 is 17 amino acids long. The germline V gene has CDR1 KGHDR and CDR2 SFDVKD.

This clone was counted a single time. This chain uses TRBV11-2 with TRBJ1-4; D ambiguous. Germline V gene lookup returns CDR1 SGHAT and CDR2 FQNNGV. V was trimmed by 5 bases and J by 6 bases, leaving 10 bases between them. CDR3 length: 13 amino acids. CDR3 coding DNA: TGTGCCAGCAGCCCTAGACGGGATGAAAAACTGTTTTTT. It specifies CASSPRRDEKLFF.

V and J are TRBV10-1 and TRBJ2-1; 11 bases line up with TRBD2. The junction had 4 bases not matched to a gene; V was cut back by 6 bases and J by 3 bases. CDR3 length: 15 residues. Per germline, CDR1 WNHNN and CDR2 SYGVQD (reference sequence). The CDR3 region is CASSLTSGDYNEQFF. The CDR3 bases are TGCGCCAGCAGCTTGACTAGCGGGGACTACAATGAGCAGTTCTTC.

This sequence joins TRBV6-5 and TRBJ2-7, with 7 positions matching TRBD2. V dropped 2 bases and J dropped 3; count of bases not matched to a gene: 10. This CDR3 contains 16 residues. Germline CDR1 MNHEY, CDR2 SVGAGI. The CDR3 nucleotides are TGTGCCAGCAGTTACATCGGGCGGGAGCGCAGCTACGAGCAGTACTTC. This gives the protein CASSYIGRERSYEQYF.

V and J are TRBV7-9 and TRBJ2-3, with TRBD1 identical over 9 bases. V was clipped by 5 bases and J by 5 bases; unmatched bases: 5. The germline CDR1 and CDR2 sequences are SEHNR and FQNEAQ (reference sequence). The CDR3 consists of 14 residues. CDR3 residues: CASSRTGAEDTQYF. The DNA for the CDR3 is TGTGCCAGCAGCCGGACAGGGGCTGAAGATACGCAGTATTTT.

CDR3 DNA sequence: TGTGCCAGCAACGAAGGGACTAGCGGGAAAGAGACCCAGTACTTC. Translated: CASNEGTSGKETQYF. J is TRBJ2-5 and V is TRBV6-5, with 13 bases fitting TRBD2. The V and J ends lost 7 bases and 3 bases, in that order; junction bases with no gene match: 5. The CDR3 length is 15 residues. In germline, CDR1 is MNHEY, CDR2 SVGAGI.

This CDR3 reads CASSPLWDRGTEAFF. The CDR3 DNA is TGTGCCAGCTCACCCCTCTGGGACAGGGGGACTGAAGCTTTCTTT. The chain combines TRBV18 with TRBJ1-1; 11 bases map to TRBD1. Per germline, CDR1 KGHSH and CDR2 LQKENI. This CDR3 has 15 amino acids. Trimming took 3 bases from V and 5 from J; bases not matched to a gene: 5.

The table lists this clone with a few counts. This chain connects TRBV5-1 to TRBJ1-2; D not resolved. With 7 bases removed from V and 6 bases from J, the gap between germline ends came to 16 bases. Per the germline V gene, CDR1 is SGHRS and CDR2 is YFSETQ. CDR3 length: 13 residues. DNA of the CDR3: TGCGCCAGCTCCGTCGGGGAAGGCCATGGCTACACCTTC. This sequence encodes CASSVGEGHGYTF.

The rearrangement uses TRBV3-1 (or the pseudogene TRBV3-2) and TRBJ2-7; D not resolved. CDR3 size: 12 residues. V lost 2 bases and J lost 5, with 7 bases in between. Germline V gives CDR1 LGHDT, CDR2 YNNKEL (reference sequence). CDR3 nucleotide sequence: TGTGCCAGCAGCCAAAACAGAAACGAGCAGTACTTC. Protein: CASSQNRNEQYF.

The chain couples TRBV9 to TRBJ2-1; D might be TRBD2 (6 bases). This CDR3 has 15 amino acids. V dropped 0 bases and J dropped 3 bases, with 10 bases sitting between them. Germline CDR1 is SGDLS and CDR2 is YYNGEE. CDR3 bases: TGTGCCAGCAGCGTAGATGGCGGGGTCTACAATGAGCAGTTCTTC. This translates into CASSVDGGVYNEQFF.

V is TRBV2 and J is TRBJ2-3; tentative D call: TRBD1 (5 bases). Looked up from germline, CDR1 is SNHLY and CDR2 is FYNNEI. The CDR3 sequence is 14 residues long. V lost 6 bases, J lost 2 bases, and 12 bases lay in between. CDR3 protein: CASRATGNTDTQYF. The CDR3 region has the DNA TGTGCCAGCAGAGCCACAGGAAACACAGATACGCAGTATTTT. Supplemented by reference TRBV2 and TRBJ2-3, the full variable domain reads EPEVTQTPSHQVTQMGQEVILRCVPISNHLYFYWYRQILGQKVEFLVSFYNNEISEKSEIFDDQFSVERPDGSNFTLKIRSTKLEDSAMYFCASRATGNTDTQYFGPGTRLTVL.

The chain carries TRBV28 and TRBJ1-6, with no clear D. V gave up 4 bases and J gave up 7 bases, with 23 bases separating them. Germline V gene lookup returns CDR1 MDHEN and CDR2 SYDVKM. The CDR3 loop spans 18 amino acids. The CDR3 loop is CASSSPPLGRRTNSPLHF. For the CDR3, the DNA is TGTGCCAGCAGTTCCCCTCCCCTAGGTCGGCGAACAAATTCACCCCTCCACTTT.

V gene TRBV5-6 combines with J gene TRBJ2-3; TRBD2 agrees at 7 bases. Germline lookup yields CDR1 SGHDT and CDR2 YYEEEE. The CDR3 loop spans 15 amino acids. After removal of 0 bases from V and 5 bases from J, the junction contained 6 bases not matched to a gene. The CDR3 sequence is CASSLVSGKKDTQYF. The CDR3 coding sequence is TGTGCCAGCAGCTTGGTCAGCGGGAAGAAAGATACGCAGTATTTT.

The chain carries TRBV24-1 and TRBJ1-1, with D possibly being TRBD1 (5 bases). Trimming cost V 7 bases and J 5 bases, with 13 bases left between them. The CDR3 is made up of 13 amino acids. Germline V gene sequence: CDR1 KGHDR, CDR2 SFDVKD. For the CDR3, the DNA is TGTGCCACCAGGCGGGGGGAGAGGACTGAAGCTTTCTTT. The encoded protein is CATRRGERTEAFF.

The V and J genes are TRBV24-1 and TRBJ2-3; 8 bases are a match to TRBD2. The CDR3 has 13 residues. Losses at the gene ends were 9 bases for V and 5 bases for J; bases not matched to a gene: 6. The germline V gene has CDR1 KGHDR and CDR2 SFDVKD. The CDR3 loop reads CATRGGRRDTQYF. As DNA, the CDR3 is TGTGCCACCCGGGGGGGGCGGAGAGATACGCAGTATTTT.

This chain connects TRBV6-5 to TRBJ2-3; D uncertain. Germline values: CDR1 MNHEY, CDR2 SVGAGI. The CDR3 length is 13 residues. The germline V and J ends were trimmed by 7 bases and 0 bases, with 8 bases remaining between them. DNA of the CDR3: TGTGCCAGCACCGCGACTAGCACAGATACGCAGTATTTT. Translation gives CASTATSTDTQYF.

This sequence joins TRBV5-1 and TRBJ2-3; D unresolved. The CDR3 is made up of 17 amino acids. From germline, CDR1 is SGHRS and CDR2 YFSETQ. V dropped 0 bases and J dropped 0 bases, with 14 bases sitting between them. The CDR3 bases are TGCGCCAGCAGCTTGGAGGCAGGCACGTATAGCACAGATACGCAGTATTTT. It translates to CASSLEAGTYSTDTQYF.

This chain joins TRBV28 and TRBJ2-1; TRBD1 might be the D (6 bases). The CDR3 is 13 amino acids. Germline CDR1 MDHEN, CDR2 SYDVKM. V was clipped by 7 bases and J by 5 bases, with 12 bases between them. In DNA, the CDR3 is TGTGCCAGCAATTGGGGGCAGAACAATGAGCAGTTCTTC. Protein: CASNWGQNNEQFF. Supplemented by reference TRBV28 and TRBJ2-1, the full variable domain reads DVKVTQSSRYLVKRTGEKVFLECVQDMDHENMFWYRQDPGLGLRLIYFSYDVKMKEKGDIPEGYSVSREKKERFSLILESASTNQTSMYLCASNWGQNNEQFFGPGTRLTVL.

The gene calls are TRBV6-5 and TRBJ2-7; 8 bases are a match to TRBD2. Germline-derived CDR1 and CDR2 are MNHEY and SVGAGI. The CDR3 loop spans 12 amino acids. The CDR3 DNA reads TGTCACAGAGACAGCGGGAGATCCGAGCAGTACTTC. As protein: CHRDSGRSEQYF.

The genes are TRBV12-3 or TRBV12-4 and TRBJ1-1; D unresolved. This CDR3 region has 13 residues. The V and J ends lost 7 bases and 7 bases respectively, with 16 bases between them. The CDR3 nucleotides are TGTGCCAGCACCCTAAACCTGGGCAATGAAGCTTTCTTT. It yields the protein CASTLNLGNEAFF.

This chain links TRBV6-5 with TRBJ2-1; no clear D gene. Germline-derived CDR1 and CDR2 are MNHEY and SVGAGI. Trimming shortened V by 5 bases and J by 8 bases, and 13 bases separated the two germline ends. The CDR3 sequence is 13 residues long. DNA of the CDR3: TGTGCCAGCAGTCGACTCGGCGACGATGAGCAGTTCTTC. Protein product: CASSRLGDDEQFF.

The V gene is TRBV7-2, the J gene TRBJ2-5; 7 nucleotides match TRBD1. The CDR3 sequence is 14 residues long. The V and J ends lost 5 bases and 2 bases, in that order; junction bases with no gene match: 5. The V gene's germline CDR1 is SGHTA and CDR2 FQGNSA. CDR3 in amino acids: CASSRDSLQETQYF. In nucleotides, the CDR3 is TGTGCCAGCAGCCGGGACAGCCTACAAGAGACCCAGTACTTC.

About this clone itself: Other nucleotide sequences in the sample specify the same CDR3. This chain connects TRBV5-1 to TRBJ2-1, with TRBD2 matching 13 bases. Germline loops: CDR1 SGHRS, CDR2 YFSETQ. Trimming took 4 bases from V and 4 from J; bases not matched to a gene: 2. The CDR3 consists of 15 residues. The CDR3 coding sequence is TGCGCCAGCAGCCTGGGACTAGCGGGATACAATGAGCAGTTCTTC. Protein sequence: CASSLGLAGYNEQFF.